The entry below gives a single T cell receptor beta chain sequence along with its context. Its target is not known. With a much larger clone just one base away, this may be a read error. With a J-beta primer mix and a sample-barcoded 5' primer, a second PCR ran 7 to 11 cycles. TCRdb fed the 5' RACE reads into MiXCR, producing one record per CDR3 protein. The profile shows about 680,000 distinct CDR3 sequences, approximately 49% of them singletons. This entry comes from a study of blood T cells in healthy people across ages. Study-level background: Per every two T cells, about one barcoded beta molecule was captured by template switching.

Each sample yielded at least 5.5 micrograms of PBMC total RNA. Findings of the study overall: Donor CMV infection status was unknown, possibly confounding age-related changes in expanded clonotypes.

The CDR3 contains 15 residues. Germline CDR1 and CDR2: LGHNA and YSLEER. Trimming at V came to 1 base and at J to 1 base, leaving 2 bases not matched to a gene. This clonotype was sampled from a woman aged 55-75 years in good health. What was sequenced was blood. V and J are TRBV4-3 and TRBJ2-7; 9 bases line up with TRBD2. The CDR3 DNA is TGCGCCAGCAGCCAAGGGACTAGCGAATCCTACGAGCAGTACTTC. This gives the protein CASSQGTSESYEQYF.